One and the same sample provided the 10 T cell receptor beta chains below, sequenced in a study of CD8 T cells in Susac syndrome. Random hexamers served to reverse transcribe roughly 0.5 to 1 ug RNA. Each CDR3 protein is one row after TCRdb ran MiXCR on the immunoSEQ multiplex PCR reads. This repertoire shows about 150,000 distinct CDR3 sequences, about 95% found once; its top ten account for about 0.18%. Specimen: CD8+ T cells from PBMCs. The receptors originated from a human donor with Susac syndrome.

This sequence joins TRBV12-3 or TRBV12-4 and TRBJ2-5; TRBD1 matches 8 bases. The J segment lost 4 bases and the V segment lost 5 bases, leaving 3 bases of the junction unmatched. The CDR3 has 13 amino acids. The CDR3 nucleotides read TGTGCCAGCAGTCCTGGACAGGGAGAGACCCAGTACTTC. Translating it yields CASSPGQGETQYF.

The chain employs TRBV29-1 and TRBJ2-2, with D unresolved. The germline gives CDR1 SQVTM, CDR2 ANQGSEA. The CDR3 extends over 14 amino acids. V was trimmed by 1 base and J by 6 bases, leaving 12 bases between them. The CDR3 DNA reads as TGCAGCGTTGAAGGCGGTCCCCCCCCCGGGGAGCTGTTTTTT. Its protein product is CSVEGGPPPGELFF.

The chain recombines TRBV4-2 with TRBJ2-5; D possibly corresponds to TRBD2 (5 bases). This CDR3 region has 15 residues. CDR1 and CDR2 from the germline V gene are LGHNA and YNFKEQ. V was shortened by 0 bases and J by 1 base, with 9 bases between the two germline ends. This chain's CDR3 is CASSQEASGQETQYF. CDR3 coding DNA: TGTGCCAGCAGCCAAGAAGCGAGCGGCCAAGAGACCCAGTACTTC.

This chain joins TRBV30 and TRBJ1-5, with D unclear. In germline, CDR1 is GTSNPN, CDR2 SVGIG (reference sequence). V gave up 3 bases and J gave up 3 bases, with 9 bases separating them. The CDR3 spans 13 residues. The CDR3 DNA follows: TGTGCCTGGAGCGGGGAGGTCAATCAGCCCCAGCATTTT. Protein product: CAWSGEVNQPQHF.

The chain uses TRBV27 and TRBJ2-7; tentatively, D is TRBD1 (6 bases). V was clipped by 7 bases and J by 1 base, with 14 bases between them. CDR1 is MNHEY and CDR2 is SMNVEV in the germline V gene (reference sequence). CDR3 length: 14 amino acids. CDR3 region: CASTAATGSYEQYF. The CDR3 DNA reads as TGTGCCAGCACCGCGGCGACAGGTTCCTACGAGCAGTACTTC.

The rearrangement joins TRBV27 to TRBJ2-5; a possible D gene is TRBD1 (5 bases). The CDR3 contains 13 residues. The germline V gene has CDR1 MNHEY and CDR2 SMNVEV (reference sequence). The ends were cut back, 6 bases at V and 2 bases at J, with 10 bases in the middle. In DNA form, the CDR3 reads TGTGCCAGCAGGGTAGACAGACAAGAGACCCAGTACTTC. Its protein product is CASRVDRQETQYF.

The chain couples TRBV12-3 or TRBV12-4 to TRBJ1-1, with 8 bases that match TRBD1. The CDR3 totals 15 residues. Trimming removed 4 bases from V and 0 bases from J; junction bases left unmatched: 4. This CDR3 reads CASSSGQGLNTEAFF. As DNA, the CDR3 is TGTGCCAGCAGTTCAGGACAGGGATTGAACACTGAAGCTTTCTTT.

The rearrangement uses TRBV19 and TRBJ2-2; 9 positions match TRBD1. The germline V gene encodes CDR1 LNHDA and CDR2 SQIVND (reference sequence). The J segment lost 5 bases and the V segment lost 2 bases, leaving 6 bases of the junction unmatched. The CDR3 is 16 amino acids. CDR3: CASSITGGARTGELFF. CDR3 coding DNA: TGTGCCAGTAGTATAACAGGGGGCGCGAGGACCGGGGAGCTGTTTTTT. The full variable domain, in which reference TRBV19 and TRBJ2-2 provide the parts outside the CDR3, is DGGITQSPKYLFRKEGQNVTLSCEQNLNHDAMYWYRQDPGQGLRLIYYSQIVNDFQKGDIAEGYSVSREKKESFPLTVTSAQKNPTAFYLCASSITGGARTGELFFGEGSRLTVL.

This clonotype was counted once. This chain joins TRBV28 and TRBJ1-5; 8 nucleotides line up with TRBD1. The CDR3 consists of 14 residues. The junction had 3 bases not matched to a gene; V was cut back by 1 base and J by 7 bases. Looked up from germline, CDR1 is MDHEN and CDR2 is SYDVKM. The CDR3 DNA is TGTGCCAGCAGTTTATTCAGGGGGCAACAGCCCCAGCATTTT. Its protein product is CASSLFRGQQPQHF.

In nucleotides, the CDR3 is TGTGCCAGCAGCCCGGGGACGGGGGACGGGGAAGCTTTCTTT. This translates into CASSPGTGDGEAFF. The chain carries TRBV9 and TRBJ1-1; TRBD1 is a possible D gene (5 bases). The germline V and J ends were trimmed by 4 bases and 8 bases, with 18 bases remaining between them. The CDR3 runs 14 residues. Germline loops: CDR1 SGDLS, CDR2 YYNGEE.